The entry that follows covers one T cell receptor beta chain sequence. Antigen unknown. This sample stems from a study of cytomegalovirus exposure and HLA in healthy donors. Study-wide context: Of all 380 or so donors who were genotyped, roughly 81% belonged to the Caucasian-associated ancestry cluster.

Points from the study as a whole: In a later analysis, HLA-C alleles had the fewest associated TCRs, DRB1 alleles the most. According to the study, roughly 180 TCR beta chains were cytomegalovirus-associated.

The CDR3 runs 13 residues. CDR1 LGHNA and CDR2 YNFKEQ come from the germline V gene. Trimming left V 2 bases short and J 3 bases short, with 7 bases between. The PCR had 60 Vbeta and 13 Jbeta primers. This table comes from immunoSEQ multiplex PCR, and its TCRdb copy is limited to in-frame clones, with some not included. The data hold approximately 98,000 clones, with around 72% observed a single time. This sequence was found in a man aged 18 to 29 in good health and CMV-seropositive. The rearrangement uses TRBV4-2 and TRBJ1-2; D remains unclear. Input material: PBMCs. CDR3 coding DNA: TGTGCCAGCAGCCAATCGGGAGACTATGGCTACACCTTC. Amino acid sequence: CASSQSGDYGYTF.